The clone carrying this TCR beta chain has only a few counts. The sample comes from a study of tumor and adjacent non-tumor tissue in lung cancer. Looked up from germline, CDR1 is DFQATT and CDR2 is SNEGSKA (reference sequence). V dropped 6 bases and J dropped 3 bases, with 7 bases sitting between them. The CDR3 runs to 11 residues. Three rounds of nested PCR, following a modified ARM-PCR protocol, produced the TCRbeta library. TCRdb independently ran MiXCR on the multiplex PCR reads; one entry per CDR3 protein. The sample includes around 100,000 distinct CDR3 sequences, approximately 65% of them seen just once. RNA was extracted from bulk tissue without any cell sorting. Distant lung tissue was collected more than 3 cm away from the tumor edge.

The chain couples TRBV20-1 to TRBJ2-3; D unclear. The receptor was isolated from a man aged 25-45 years with non-small cell lung cancer. The sample consisted of distant non-tumor lung tissue. The CDR3 here is CSAVLTDTQYF. CDR3 DNA sequence: TGCAGTGCGGTCTTGACAGATACGCAGTATTTT.